This T cell receptor (beta chain) was documented in a study of identical twins. In this sample, this clonotype turned up a few times. TCRdb itself ran the 5' RACE reads through MiXCR, one entry per CDR3 protein. The sample has some 96,000 distinct CDR3 sequences; about 6% are singletons. There are 13 residues in the CDR3. Per germline, CDR1 LNHNV and CDR2 YYDKDF (reference sequence). The ends lost 3 bases at V and 4 bases at J; junction bases unmatched: 1. This sequence joins TRBV15 and TRBJ2-5, with 8 bases matching TRBD1. This receptor was taken from a woman in her fifties or sixties in good health. Sample: memory T cells sorted from blood. The CDR3 loop is CATSRDRAETQYF. The CDR3, as DNA: TGTGCCACCAGCAGGGACAGGGCAGAGACCCAGTACTTC.